Below are 6 T cell receptor beta chains sequenced from a single sample in a study of T cells in Graves' hyperthyroidism and ophthalmopathy (dated by TCRdb to the late 2010s). Libraries came from multiplex PCR. TCRdb records Illumina HiSeq 2000 as the sequencer. The TCR beta CDR3 regions were amplified from RNA transcripts. A first-round RT-PCR of the TCR CDR3 used the HTBI primer set with the Qiagen OneStep RT-PCR kit. TCRdb applied fastp at Q25 and MiXCR to the public reads, then kept only in-frame beta chains. Rows are unified per CDR3 protein, each entry keeping the most common DNA and genes. In all, the sample holds tens of thousands of distinct CDR3 sequences, and around half of those were seen once. The ten largest clonotypes hold 6.2% of the sample. Sequences were obtained from blood. These receptors originate from a woman in her forties or fifties with Graves' hyperthyroidism that later progressed to Graves' ophthalmopathy.

The rearrangement uses TRBV20-1 and TRBJ2-5; D gene uncertain. Trimming shortened V by 3 bases and J by 1 base, and 21 bases separated the two germline ends. The CDR3 totals 17 residues. Germline V gene sequence: CDR1 DFQATT, CDR2 SNEGSKA (reference sequence). For the CDR3, the DNA is TGCAGTGCTAGCTCCGCTGATCCAATCCGGGTCCAAGAGACCCAGTACTTC. It codes for CSASSADPIRVQETQYF.

There are many counts of this clonotype. This chain joins TRBV5-1 and TRBJ2-3; 8 bases line up with TRBD1. Trimming cost V 2 bases and J 6 bases; bases outside gene matches: 8. The CDR3 length is 15 residues. Per the germline V gene, CDR1 is SGHRS and CDR2 is YFSETQ. CDR3 nucleotide sequence: TGCGCCAGCAGCTTTCAGGACAGGGTTTGGGATACGCAGTATTTT. Residues: CASSFQDRVWDTQYF. The entire variable domain, with the rest obtained from reference TRBV5-1 and TRBJ2-3, is as follows: KAGVTQTPRYLIKTRGQQVTLSCSPISGHRSVSWYQQTPGQGLQFLFEYFSETQRNKGNFPGRFSGRQFSNSRSEMNVSTLELGDSALYLCASSFQDRVWDTQYFGPGTRLTVL.

This clonotype was seen many times. The chain joins TRBV12-3 or TRBV12-4 to TRBJ2-3; TRBD2 is a possible D gene (5 bases). The CDR3 sequence is 13 residues long. V lost 2 bases, J lost 6 bases, and 9 bases lay in between. Written as DNA, the CDR3 is TGTGCCAGCAGTTTATTTGCGGGCGATACGCAGTATTTT. Residues: CASSLFAGDTQYF.

This clonotype has a handful of counts. Germline is not matched at one junction end, which may reflect a read error. V is TRBV10-1 and J is TRBJ1-5, with TRBD1 as a possible D gene (5 bases). Germline V gene data show CDR1 as WNHNN and CDR2 as SYGVQD (reference sequence). This CDR3 spans 15 amino acids. CDR3 region: CASRNWGGGDQPQHF. The CDR3 DNA reads as TGTGCCAGCAGGAATTGGGGGGGGGGGGATCAGCCCCAGCATTTT.

The chain combines TRBV7-6 with TRBJ2-5, with 11 positions matching TRBD1. The CDR3 length is 16 residues. V lost 1 base to trimming and J lost 10 bases; unmatched junction nucleotides: 11. CDR1 SGHVS and CDR2 FNYEAQ come from the germline V gene. The CDR3 sequence: CASSLVDLGTGGRQYF. Here the CDR3 DNA reads TGTGCCAGCAGCTTAGTCGATTTAGGGACAGGGGGACGCCAGTACTTC.

Details on this clonotype: A read error may produce the germline difference seen at one junction end. This sequence joins TRBV7-3 and TRBJ2-2, with a weak D call TRBD1 (6 bases). This CDR3 is built from 13 residues. The germline gives CDR1 SGHTA, CDR2 FQGTGA. Here the CDR3 DNA reads TGTGCCGGCAGCACACAGGGTATCGGGGAGCTGTCTTTT. As protein: CAGSTQGIGELSF. Full variable domain (outside the CDR3, taken from reference TRBV7-3 and TRBJ2-2): GAGVSQTPSNKVTEKGKYVELRCDPISGHTALYWYRQSLGQGPEFLIYFQGTGAADDSGLPNDRFFAVRPEGSVSTLKIQRTERGDSAVYLCAGSTQGIGELSFGEGSRLTVL.